These 19 T cell receptor beta chains originate from one sample sequenced in a study of patients and donors after allogeneic stem cell transplantation. TCRdb reprocessed the RT-PCR reads with MiXCR, giving one entry per CDR3 protein. This sample yields 20,000 to 30,000 distinct CDR3 sequences, of which about 8% are seen a single time; roughly 50% belongs to the top ten. The sequencing input was blood, either unsorted or a sorted T cell fraction (not recorded which). Receptor source: a human donor who was either an allogeneic HSCT recipient or a stem cell or donor lymphocyte infusion donor (not recorded which). It is not recorded whose cells these are; they may come from a transplant donor.

This clonotype was detected ten times or more. The chain joins TRBV7-8 to TRBJ1-4; D remains ambiguous. CDR3 length: 17 amino acids. V lost 2 bases and J 8 bases, leaving 21 bases between the germline ends. Per the germline V gene, CDR1 is SGHVS and CDR2 is FQNEAQ. The CDR3 DNA reads TGTGCCAGCAGCTTATCTCCCCTTTCTCCATCGTACGAAAAACTGTTTTTT. Residues: CASSLSPLSPSYEKLFF.

This clonotype was seen more than once but under ten times. The chain has TRBV2 and TRBJ2-4, with D hard to call. There are 15 residues in the CDR3. V lost 7 bases and J 1 base, leaving 14 bases between the germline ends. Germline loops: CDR1 SNHLY, CDR2 FYNNEI. Here the CDR3 reads CASKMGKTAKNIQYF. The CDR3 region has the DNA TGTGCCAGCAAGATGGGGAAGACGGCCAAAAACATTCAGTACTTC. The variable domain in full, with the rest retrieved from reference TRBV2 and TRBJ2-4, is EPEVTQTPSHQVTQMGQEVILRCVPISNHLYFYWYRQILGQKVEFLVSFYNNEISEKSEIFDDQFSVERPDGSNFTLKIRSTKLEDSAMYFCASKMGKTAKNIQYFGAGTRLSVL.

This clonotype occurred a few times. V is TRBV28 and J is TRBJ2-2; D gene unclear. Germline CDR1 reads MDHEN; CDR2 reads SYDVKM. The CDR3 runs to 8 residues. Between the trimmed V and J ends, which lost 8 bases and 11 bases, there was a span of 3 bases. DNA of the CDR3: TGTGCCAGCCTCGAGCTGTTTTTT. It encodes CASLELFF.

This clonotype was seen at least ten times. This chain uses TRBV30 with TRBJ2-6; possibly TRBD1 for D (6 bases). The CDR3 contains 16 residues. CDR1 and CDR2 from the germline V gene are GTSNPN and SVGIG (reference sequence). CDR3 sequence (DNA): TGTGCTTTGACGGACAGCTTCGGATCTGGGGCCAACGTCCTGACTTTC. This encodes CALTDSFGSGANVLTF.

The rearrangement joins TRBV28 to TRBJ2-5, with D perhaps matching TRBD1 or TRBD2 (5 bases each). The CDR3 extends over 15 amino acids. Germline CDR1 reads MDHEN; CDR2 reads SYDVKM. The V end lost 2 bases, the J end lost 7 bases, and 17 bases lay between the germline ends. Here the CDR3 DNA reads TGTGCCAGCAGTTTAGTGGACATCGGGGTGGGGACCCAGTACTTC. Protein: CASSLVDIGVGTQYF. The full variable domain, rest sourced from reference TRBV28 and TRBJ2-5, is DVKVTQSSRYLVKRTGEKVFLECVQDMDHENMFWYRQDPGLGLRLIYFSYDVKMKEKGDIPEGYSVSREKKERFSLILESASTNQTSMYLCASSLVDIGVGTQYFGPGTRLLVL.

The gene calls are TRBV15 and TRBJ2-3, with 7 bases that match TRBD2. The ends lost 3 bases at V and 2 bases at J; junction bases unmatched: 8. CDR3 length equals 16 residues. In germline, CDR1 is LNHNV, CDR2 YYDKDF (reference sequence). CDR3 region: CATSRGRGSATDTQYF. Written as DNA, the CDR3 is TGTGCCACCAGCAGGGGGCGGGGGAGTGCCACAGATACGCAGTATTTT.

The chain couples TRBV20-1 to TRBJ2-7, with 9 bases aligning to TRBD2. J lost 5 bases, V lost 4 bases, and 3 bases had no gene match. The CDR3 totals 12 residues. In germline, CDR1 is DFQATT, CDR2 SNEGSKA (reference sequence). This CDR3 reads CSATGLADEQYF. For the CDR3, the DNA is TGCAGTGCTACGGGACTAGCAGACGAGCAGTACTTC.

This clonotype was counted many times. The V call is TRBV24-1, the J call TRBJ2-5; 14 bases are shared with TRBD2. CDR1 and CDR2 (germline): KGHDR, SFDVKD. This CDR3 region has 17 residues. The V and J ends lost 4 bases and 2 bases, in that order; junction bases with no gene match: 5. CDR3 sequence reads: CATSETSGRAIQETQYF. In DNA form, the CDR3 reads TGTGCCACCAGTGAGACTAGCGGGAGGGCCATTCAAGAGACCCAGTACTTC.

This clonotype was counted at least ten times. The chain combines TRBV5-1 with TRBJ2-5; possibly TRBD2 for D (5 bases). The CDR3 is 15 residues long. Germline values: CDR1 SGHRS, CDR2 YFSETQ. V lost 0 bases to trimming and J lost 1 base, with 10 bases between them. The CDR3, as DNA: TGCGCCAGCAGCTTGGGGGAGTTCATCCAAGAGACCCAGTACTTC. As protein: CASSLGEFIQETQYF.

There are many counts of this clonotype. J is TRBJ2-5 and V is TRBV18; D is unresolved. Trimming cost V 0 bases and J 2 bases, with 4 bases left between them. Germline lookup yields CDR1 KGHSH and CDR2 LQKENI. The CDR3 length is 13 residues. As DNA, the CDR3 is TGTGCCAGCTCACCACCGGGGCAAGAGACCCAGTACTTC. This sequence encodes CASSPPGQETQYF.

The chain has TRBV6-1 and TRBJ2-7; unclear D gene. This CDR3 has 15 amino acids. V was cut by 1 base and J by 3 bases, with 13 bases left in between. Germline V gene sequence: CDR1 MNHNS, CDR2 SASEGT. The CDR3 protein is CASSEVDQVNYEQYF. In DNA form, the CDR3 reads TGTGCCAGCAGTGAAGTCGACCAGGTAAACTACGAGCAGTACTTC.

V and J are TRBV9 and TRBJ2-7; D unresolved. V lost 0 bases and J lost 3, with 10 bases in between. Germline lookup yields CDR1 SGDLS and CDR2 YYNGEE. This CDR3 is 14 amino acids long. The CDR3 DNA follows: TGTGCCAGCAGCGTAGGTTTTGGCGACTACGAGCAGTACTTC. This encodes CASSVGFGDYEQYF.

The chain uses TRBV5-1 and TRBJ2-1, with TRBD2 matching over 8 bases. The CDR3 runs to 17 residues. The germline V gene has CDR1 SGHRS and CDR2 YFSETQ. J lost 2 bases, V lost 0 bases, and 7 bases had no gene match. The chain's CDR3 is CASSLGLAGGTYNEQFF. The CDR3 DNA follows: TGCGCCAGCAGCTTGGGGCTGGCGGGAGGTACCTACAATGAGCAGTTCTTC. The variable domain in full, completed from reference TRBV5-1 and TRBJ2-1, reads KAGVTQTPRYLIKTRGQQVTLSCSPISGHRSVSWYQQTPGQGLQFLFEYFSETQRNKGNFPGRFSGRQFSNSRSEMNVSTLELGDSALYLCASSLGLAGGTYNEQFFGPGTRLTVL.

This chain uses TRBV10-2 with TRBJ1-2, with a weak D call TRBD1 (6 bases). The CDR3 is 16 amino acids. The V end was cut by 3 bases, the J end by 5 bases, with 19 bases between. The germline CDR1 and CDR2 sequences are WSHSY and SAAADI. Written as DNA, the CDR3 is TGCGCCAGCAGTGAAACCAACGCAGGGAGGGGGTATGGCTACACCTTC. This encodes CASSETNAGRGYGYTF.

This clonotype was detected ten times or more. The genes are TRBV6-1 and TRBJ2-3; 7 nucleotides agree with TRBD2. The CDR3 covers 16 residues. V dropped 6 bases and J dropped 3; count of bases not matched to a gene: 12. Germline values: CDR1 MNHNS, CDR2 SASEGT. The CDR3 coding sequence is TGTGCCAGCAGCCCCAGTGGCGGGGGAGGGACAGATACGCAGTATTTT. It translates to CASSPSGGGGTDTQYF.

This clonotype was recorded a few times. The chain joins TRBV19 to TRBJ2-3, with 9 bases fitting TRBD2. The trim removed 6 bases at V and 0 bases at J, leaving 7 bases unmatched. Germline CDR1 is LNHDA and CDR2 is SQIVND (reference sequence). The CDR3 is 16 residues long. CDR3 DNA sequence: TGTGCCAGTAGCCTCGGACTAGCGCGTAGCACAGATACGCAGTATTTT. This gives the protein CASSLGLARSTDTQYF. The full variable domain, in which reference TRBV19 and TRBJ2-3 provide the parts outside the CDR3, is DGGITQSPKYLFRKEGQNVTLSCEQNLNHDAMYWYRQDPGQGLRLIYYSQIVNDFQKGDIAEGYSVSREKKESFPLTVTSAQKNPTAFYLCASSLGLARSTDTQYFGPGTRLTVL.

This clonotype was recorded many times. The rearrangement uses TRBV4-2 and TRBJ1-4; TRBD1 aligns across 9 bases. Germline CDR1 reads LGHNA; CDR2 reads YNFKEQ. Losses at the gene ends were 2 bases for V and 8 bases for J; bases not matched to a gene: 3. This CDR3 spans 14 amino acids. CDR3: CASSQPGQGEKLFF. CDR3 nucleotides: TGTGCCAGCAGCCAACCGGGACAGGGCGAAAAACTGTTTTTT.

This clonotype was seen at least ten times. This chain connects TRBV5-1 to TRBJ2-1; D is undetermined. This CDR3 is 16 amino acids long. V was shortened by 0 bases and J by 7 bases, with 17 bases between the two germline ends. Germline V CDR1 and CDR2: SGHRS, YFSETQ. The CDR3 reads CASSLGPETAANEQFF. Here the CDR3 DNA reads TGCGCCAGCAGCTTGGGTCCGGAAACGGCCGCTAATGAGCAGTTCTTC.

This clonotype was picked up many times. This rearrangement joins TRBV28 to TRBJ1-6; D is perhaps TRBD1 (6 bases). The V gene's germline CDR1 is MDHEN and CDR2 SYDVKM. The CDR3 totals 16 residues. Trimming removed 4 bases at V and 8 bases at J, with 18 bases between. CDR3 residues: CASSYRGTLLYSPLHF. Written as DNA, the CDR3 is TGTGCCAGCAGTTATCGGGGGACACTACTATATTCACCCCTCCACTTT.